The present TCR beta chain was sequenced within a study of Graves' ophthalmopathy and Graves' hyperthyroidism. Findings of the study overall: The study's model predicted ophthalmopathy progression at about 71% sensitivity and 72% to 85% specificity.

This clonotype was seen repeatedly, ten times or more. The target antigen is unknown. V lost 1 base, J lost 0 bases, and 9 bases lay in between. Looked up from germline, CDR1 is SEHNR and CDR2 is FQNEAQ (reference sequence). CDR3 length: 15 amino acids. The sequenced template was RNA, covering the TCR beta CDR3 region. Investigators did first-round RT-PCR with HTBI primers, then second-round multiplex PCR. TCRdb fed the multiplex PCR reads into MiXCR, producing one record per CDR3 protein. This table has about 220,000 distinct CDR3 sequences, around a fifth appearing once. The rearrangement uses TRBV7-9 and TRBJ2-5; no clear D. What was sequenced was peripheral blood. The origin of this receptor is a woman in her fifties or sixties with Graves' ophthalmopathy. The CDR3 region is CASSLDIGYQETQYF. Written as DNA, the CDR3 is TGTGCCAGCAGCTTAGATATAGGGTACCAAGAGACCCAGTACTTC. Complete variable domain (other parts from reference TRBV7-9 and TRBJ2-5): DTGVSQNPRHKITKRGQNVTFRCDPISEHNRLYWYRQTLGQGPEFLTYFQNEAQLEKSRLLSDRFSAERPKGSFSTLEIQRTEQGDSAMYLCASSLDIGYQETQYFGPGTRLLVL.